Presented here are 2 T cell receptor beta chains from one specimen sequenced in a study of early T cells in non-severe SARS-CoV-2 infection. TCRdb used MiXCR to reprocess the 5' RACE reads, holding one entry per CDR3 protein. The sample consists of 90,000 or so distinct CDR3 sequences, 15% of them appearing once. Material: whole blood. These receptors were collected from an adult who was a healthcare worker with PCR-confirmed SARS-CoV-2 infection or an uninfected control (not recorded which).

This clonotype was observed a few times. V is TRBV18 and J is TRBJ2-5; 11 bases line up with TRBD2. Germline CDR1 is KGHSH and CDR2 is LQKENI. This CDR3 has 16 residues. Trimming at V came to 3 bases and at J to 1 base, leaving 4 bases not matched to a gene. CDR3 coding DNA: TGTGCCAGCTCACCGCTGGGACTAGCGGTCCAAGAGACCCAGTACTTC. Protein product: CASSPLGLAVQETQYF. The full variable domain, in which reference TRBV18 and TRBJ2-5 provide the parts outside the CDR3, is NAGVMQNPRHLVRRRGQEARLRCSPMKGHSHVYWYRQLPEEGLKFMVYLQKENIIDESGMPKERFSAEFPKEGPSILRIQQVVRGDSAAYFCASSPLGLAVQETQYFGPGTRLLVL.

This clonotype occurred a few times. J is TRBJ2-1 and V is TRBV12-3 or TRBV12-4, with a weak D call TRBD2 (5 bases). The CDR3 runs to 15 residues. With 6 bases removed from V and 10 bases from J, the gap between germline ends came to 22 bases. The CDR3 here is CASSAGLGEGGEQFF. The DNA of the CDR3 is TGTGCCAGCAGCGCAGGACTCGGGGAAGGCGGGGAGCAGTTCTTC.